Following are 29 T cell receptor beta chains from one sample sequenced in a study of long-term antiretroviral therapy in people with HIV (dated by TCRdb to 2021 to 2024). Sequencing of the TRB variable region was done with the immunoSEQ hsTCRB v3.0 assay at survey level resolution. The immuneACCESS repertoire file appears here via TCRdb, limited to in-frame rearrangements. These files lack a portion of the clones; in checked studies, under half of the deficit traces to unresolved V genes, and the cause of the others is not known. In this sample the table shows 40,000 to 50,000 clones, 94% of which occur a single time. The ten largest clones capture roughly 2.2% of the sample. The specimen comprised unsorted PBMCs, sampled approximately 9.1 years after starting antiretroviral therapy. These receptors were obtained from a man aged 25 to 40 with HIV.

The genes are TRBV4-2 and TRBJ1-4; D unresolved. The CDR3 loop spans 16 amino acids. Germline lookup yields CDR1 LGHNA and CDR2 YNFKEQ. Trimming cost V 4 bases and J 0 bases, with 12 bases left between them. CDR3: CASSPPSVATNEKLFF. CDR3 DNA sequence: TGTGCCAGCAGCCCTCCTTCAGTGGCAACTAATGAAAAACTGTTTTTT.

The J gene is TRBJ2-1, the V gene TRBV6-6; no firm D call. Trimming shortened V by 9 bases and J by 5 bases, and 14 bases separated the two germline ends. Germline loops: CDR1 MNHNY, CDR2 SVGAGI (reference sequence). The CDR3 totals 13 residues. This CDR3 is CASTDPYHNEQFF. CDR3 DNA: TGTGCCAGTACGGACCCCTACCACAATGAGCAGTTCTTC.

CDR3 sequence reads: CSAREKETQYF. The CDR3 DNA follows: TGCAGTGCTAGAGAAAAAGAGACCCAGTACTTC. V usage is TRBV20-1 and J usage is TRBJ2-5, with unresolved D. The CDR3 contains 11 residues. From germline, CDR1 is DFQATT and CDR2 SNEGSKA (reference sequence). V was cut by 0 bases and J by 3 bases, with 2 bases left in between.

The CDR3 loop is CASSPKVGTGIFEQYV. The CDR3 DNA reads TGTGCCAGCAGCCCTAAGGTAGGGACAGGGATTTTCGAGCAGTACGTC. The V and J genes are TRBV7-9 and TRBJ2-7; 9 bases line up with TRBD1. Germline values: CDR1 SEHNR, CDR2 FQNEAQ (reference sequence). J gave up 6 bases and V 5 bases, and 14 bases lay outside the gene matches. CDR3 length equals 16 residues.

The gene calls are TRBV2 and TRBJ2-7; possible D gene TRBD1, 5 bases. Trimming removed 10 bases at V and 0 bases at J, with 13 bases between. The CDR3 loop spans 13 amino acids. Germline-derived CDR1 and CDR2 are SNHLY and FYNNEI. The CDR3 nucleotides read TGTGCCACCAAGGGGCCCCTCTCCTACGAGCAGTACTTC. It translates to CATKGPLSYEQYF.

This rearrangement joins TRBV7-2 to TRBJ2-4; D may correspond to TRBD1 or TRBD2 (6 bases each). Germline CDR1 reads SGHTA; CDR2 reads FQGNSA. V was shortened by 4 bases and J by 0 bases, with 10 bases between the two germline ends. The CDR3 extends over 15 amino acids. CDR3 amino acids: CASSSRGLAKNIQYF. CDR3 sequence (DNA): TGTGCCAGCAGCTCACGGGGGCTAGCCAAAAACATTCAGTACTTC.

This clone was seen once. The chain has TRBV6-1 and TRBJ2-3; 9 nucleotides align to TRBD2. Germline assignment: CDR1 MNHNS and CDR2 SASEGT. CDR3 size: 16 residues. The V and J ends lost 2 bases and 1 base, in that order; junction bases with no gene match: 4. The CDR3 nucleotides read TGTGCCAGCAGTGAATATCCTAGCGGGGGCACAGATACGCAGTATTTT. It translates to CASSEYPSGGTDTQYF.

This rearrangement joins TRBV11-2 to TRBJ2-3; TRBD1 aligns across 10 bases. Germline-derived CDR1 and CDR2 are SGHAT and FQNNGV. This CDR3 is built from 16 residues. Losses at the gene ends were 5 bases for V and 2 bases for J; bases not matched to a gene: 7. CDR3 nucleotide sequence: TGTGCCAGCAGCACGGGGACAGGGGCTCCCACAGATACGCAGTATTTT. Translated, it gives CASSTGTGAPTDTQYF.

The chain uses TRBV11-2 and TRBJ2-1; 8 bases align to TRBD1. The V gene's germline CDR1 is SGHAT and CDR2 FQNNGV. Trimming removed 1 base from V and 7 bases from J; junction bases left unmatched: 6. The CDR3 is made up of 15 amino acids. CDR3 DNA sequence: TGTGCCAGCAGCTTAGGTCAGGGGGCTACAAATGAGCAGTTCTTC. Protein product: CASSLGQGATNEQFF.

This clone was seen once. The chain carries TRBV29-1 and TRBJ2-1, with 9 positions matching TRBD1. V lost 6 bases, J lost 15 bases, and 18 bases stayed unmatched. CDR3 length: 14 residues. The germline gives CDR1 SQVTM, CDR2 ANQGSEA. Written as DNA, the CDR3 is TGCAGCGTAGATCCGGGACAGGGTGTTCCCGGACCGTTCTTC. Encoded protein: CSVDPGQGVPGPFF.

The chain couples TRBV7-2 to TRBJ2-5, with D possibly being TRBD2 (6 bases). The CDR3 consists of 14 residues. V was pared by 5 bases and J by 6 bases, with 16 bases between. Germline V gene lookup returns CDR1 SGHTA and CDR2 FQGNSA. The CDR3 region is CASSPGTAYQTQYF. The CDR3, as DNA: TGTGCCAGCAGCCCCGGGACTGCCTACCAGACCCAGTACTTC.

This sequence joins TRBV6-1 and TRBJ2-7; 9 bases match TRBD1. Looked up from germline, CDR1 is MNHNS and CDR2 is SASEGT. Losses at the gene ends were 6 bases for V and 7 bases for J; bases not matched to a gene: 7. CDR3 length equals 13 residues. The CDR3 region has the DNA TGTGCCAGCAGACAGGGGGCCGGGGTGGAGCAGTACGTC. This translates into CASRQGAGVEQYV.

V gene TRBV6-1 combines with J gene TRBJ2-7; D not resolved. Germline lookup yields CDR1 MNHNS and CDR2 SASEGT. This CDR3 comprises 14 residues. Trimming stripped 4 bases from V and 0 bases from J, with 10 bases between. The CDR3 coding sequence is TGTGCCAGCAGTGGAATTCGAAACTCCTACGAGCAGTACGTC. Translating it yields CASSGIRNSYEQYV.

This clone has a single count. This sequence joins TRBV5-4 and TRBJ1-3, with D tentatively TRBD1 (6 bases). Germline lookup yields CDR1 SGHNT and CDR2 YYREEE (reference sequence). V lost 0 bases and J 1 base, leaving 11 bases between the germline ends. The CDR3 contains 16 residues. In DNA, the CDR3 is TGTGCCAGCAGCTTGGACAGGGCTAAGTCTGGAAACACCATATATTTT. Translating it yields CASSLDRAKSGNTIYF.

The chain is built from TRBV9 and TRBJ1-2; possibly TRBD1 for D (5 bases). The germline V gene has CDR1 SGDLS and CDR2 YYNGEE. The CDR3 totals 13 residues. Trimming pared 0 bases from V and 6 bases from J, leaving 9 bases between. As DNA, the CDR3 is TGTGCCAGCAGCGTAGTTGGGGGAAATGGCTACACCTTC. Its protein product is CASSVVGGNGYTF. The full variable domain, with the rest looked up from reference TRBV9 and TRBJ1-2, is DSGVTQTPKHLITATGQRVTLRCSPRSGDLSVYWYQQSLDQGLQFLIQYYNGEERAKGNILERFSAQQFPDLHSELNLSSLELGDSALYFCASSVVGGNGYTFGSGTRLTVV.

The CDR3 sequence is CASSARDPAYNEQFF. As DNA, the CDR3 is TGTGCCAGCAGCGCCCGGGACCCTGCCTACAATGAGCAGTTCTTC. The V gene is TRBV7-9, the J gene TRBJ2-1, with D possibly being TRBD1 or TRBD2 (5 bases each). Trimming removed 5 bases at V and 2 bases at J, with 13 bases between. Germline values: CDR1 SEHNR, CDR2 FQNEAQ (reference sequence). The CDR3 is 15 amino acids.

V gene TRBV27 combines with J gene TRBJ2-1; D gene ambiguous. Trimming took off 3 bases at V and 7 bases at J, with 13 bases between the two ends. Per germline, CDR1 MNHEY and CDR2 SMNVEV (reference sequence). The CDR3 extends over 14 amino acids. The CDR3 DNA is TGTGCCAGCAGTTTGGGGTGGGGAAGAAATGAGCAGTTCTTC. This gives the protein CASSLGWGRNEQFF.

This chain connects TRBV6-5 to TRBJ2-7, with 10 nucleotides matching TRBD1. Trimming at V came to 6 bases and at J to 4 bases, leaving 6 bases not matched to a gene. The germline CDR1 and CDR2 sequences are MNHEY and SVGAGI. The CDR3 has 14 amino acids. The chain's CDR3 is CASSSGTGVYEQYF. The CDR3 nucleotides are TGTGCCAGCAGCTCCGGGACAGGGGTTTACGAGCAGTACTTC.

V usage is TRBV29-1 and J usage is TRBJ2-2; maybe TRBD2 (5 bases). Germline V gene lookup returns CDR1 SQVTM and CDR2 ANQGSEA. Trimming removed 3 bases from V and 2 bases from J, with 7 bases in between. The CDR3 is 13 residues long. The CDR3 region has the DNA TGCAGCGTTGACACGGGAAACACCGGGGAGCTGTTTTTT. It translates to CSVDTGNTGELFF.

This chain connects TRBV6-1 to TRBJ1-5; 7 nucleotides match TRBD1. Germline values: CDR1 MNHNS, CDR2 SASEGT. The ends lost 6 bases at V and 2 bases at J; junction bases unmatched: 7. The CDR3 loop spans 15 amino acids. CDR3 protein: CASSSTTGGNQPQHF. CDR3 coding DNA: TGTGCCAGCAGCAGTACCACAGGGGGCAATCAGCCCCAGCATTTT.

This chain links TRBV27 with TRBJ2-3; 7 bases agree with TRBD1. There are 14 residues in the CDR3. Germline V gives CDR1 MNHEY, CDR2 SMNVEV (reference sequence). Unmatched junction bases numbered 3, after V lost 6 bases and J lost 0 bases. The CDR3, as DNA: TGTGCCAGCAGCCTGGGACAGAGCACAGATACGCAGTATTTT. Its protein is CASSLGQSTDTQYF.

This clone has only one observation. The chain has TRBV6-5 and TRBJ2-5; D might be TRBD2 (6 bases). This CDR3 has 15 amino acids. V was shortened by 6 bases and J by 0 bases, with 14 bases between the two germline ends. The germline gives CDR1 MNHEY, CDR2 SVGAGI. The CDR3 DNA is TGTGCCAGCAGGAAGGACTACCGAAACCAAGAGACCCAGTACTTC. Its translation is CASRKDYRNQETQYF.

The V and J genes are TRBV10-3 and TRBJ2-2; TRBD2 matches at 13 bases. In germline, CDR1 is ENHRY, CDR2 SYGVKD. The CDR3 covers 14 residues. With V trimmed by 6 bases and J by 5 bases, 0 bases remained unmatched. CDR3: CAIRTSGGTGELFF. DNA of the CDR3: TGTGCCATCAGGACTAGCGGGGGGACCGGGGAGCTGTTTTTT.

This chain links TRBV11-2 with TRBJ2-5; possibly TRBD1 or TRBD2 for D (5 bases each). Germline loops: CDR1 SGHAT, CDR2 FQNNGV. The CDR3 spans 17 residues. Trimming shortened V by 0 bases and J by 5 bases, and 19 bases separated the two germline ends. The CDR3 loop is CASSLDLGVPGWETQYF. Here the CDR3 DNA reads TGTGCCAGCAGCTTAGATTTGGGGGTACCCGGTTGGGAGACCCAGTACTTC.

The chain joins TRBV6-1 to TRBJ2-7; the D is unclear. Looked up from germline, CDR1 is MNHNS and CDR2 is SASEGT. The CDR3 is 12 amino acids. Trimming removed 2 bases at V and 1 base at J, with 3 bases between. The CDR3 DNA reads TGTGCCAGCAGTGAACTATCCTACGAGCAGTACGTC. Its protein product is CASSELSYEQYV.

This chain connects TRBV19 to TRBJ1-3; D is uncertain. V was shortened by 4 bases and J by 3 bases, with 10 bases between the two germline ends. CDR1 and CDR2 (germline): LNHDA, SQIVND (reference sequence). CDR3 length equals 14 residues. The DNA for the CDR3 is TGTGCCAGTAGTAAAAGTGGTAGTGGAAACACCATATATTTT. This gives the protein CASSKSGSGNTIYF.

Regarding this clone: Sequence at one end of the junction differs from germline and may be a read error. This sequence joins TRBV6-5 and TRBJ1-5, with 7 bases aligning to TRBD1. The CDR3 loop spans 12 amino acids. The V gene's germline CDR1 is MNHEY and CDR2 SVGAGI. CDR3 residues: CASSSRTGALNF. The CDR3 bases are TGTGCCAGCAGTTCCCGCACAGGGGCCCTCAATTTT.

This chain connects TRBV7-9 to TRBJ2-1, with D perhaps given as TRBD1 or TRBD2 (5 bases each). The CDR3 consists of 16 residues. Trimming pared 5 bases from V and 2 bases from J, leaving 16 bases between. Per germline, CDR1 SEHNR and CDR2 FQNEAQ (reference sequence). CDR3 amino acids: CASSPRDGGPYNEQFF. CDR3 DNA: TGTGCCAGCAGCCCTCGGGACGGTGGCCCCTACAATGAGCAGTTCTTC.

The gene calls are TRBV29-1 and TRBJ1-1, with D unclear. The CDR3 consists of 13 residues. Trimming removed 2 bases from V and 1 base from J, with 8 bases in between. The germline V gene encodes CDR1 SQVTM and CDR2 ANQGSEA. For the CDR3, the DNA is TGCAGCGTTGAACCCCTCCGGAACACTGAAGCTTTCTTT. As protein: CSVEPLRNTEAFF.